This TCR beta chain derives from a study of blood T cell repertoires in COVID-19. Across the whole study: Some COVID-19 samples were acute and others convalescent; all came from the United States, Italy and Spain. From T cells, B-cell-depleted T cells, or PBMCs came the material, which was cDNA or gDNA.

The CDR3 has 13 residues. Trimming removed 5 bases from V and 4 bases from J, with 15 bases in between. Germline V gives CDR1 GTSNPN, CDR2 SVGIG (reference sequence). As originally analysed: It was from reference gene primer amplification that nucleated cell counts were estimated. Sequencing was performed with immunoSEQ multiplex PCR; in TCRdb, only in-frame clones are kept and a portion is missing. V and J calls and clone size are as listed in that table; D and trimming were resolved from the DNA. The sample lists about 140,000 clones, around 87% occurring once. The clonotype was recovered from a woman aged 45 to 65 with active or convalescent COVID-19. This rearrangement joins TRBV30 to TRBJ2-7; D call uncertain. The specimen sequenced was peripheral blood. DNA of the CDR3: TGTGCCTGGGCCTTAAACAGTGCGTACGAGCAGTACTTC. Protein product: CAWALNSAYEQYF.